A few counts support the clone carrying this TCR beta chain. The sample belongs to a study of blood T cell repertoires in COVID-19. Study-level information: Samples representing acute and convalescent COVID-19 were sourced from the United States, Italy and Spain. T cells, B-cell-depleted T cells, or PBMCs supplied cDNA or gDNA.

The authors' processing: Estimation of nucleated cell counts relied on the amplification of reference gene primers. Libraries were prepared by immunoSEQ multiplex PCR; TCRdb keeps only in-frame clonotypes and omits some of them. That table gives V, J and clone size, and the DNA gave D and trimming. The sample consists of about 170,000 clones, approximately 84% of them appearing once. The V end lost 4 bases, the J end lost 2 bases, and 15 bases lay between the germline ends. This CDR3 region has 16 residues. Germline CDR1 and CDR2: SGDLS and YYNGEE. What was sequenced was peripheral blood. The chain combines TRBV9 with TRBJ2-2, with D possibly matching TRBD1 (5 bases). The TCR originated in a woman of 80 years or more with acute or convalescent COVID-19. CDR3 residues: CASSPEAGINTGELFF. CDR3 DNA: TGTGCCAGCAGCCCCGAGGCAGGGATTAACACCGGGGAGCTGTTTTTT.